The rows below give T cell receptor beta chains drawn from one sample of a study of cytomegalovirus exposure and HLA in healthy donors. The table came from immunoSEQ multiplex PCR; TCRdb's copy has only in-frame clones and leaves some out. The sample gives around 190,000 clones, 65% to 85% of which show up once; approximately 2% is in the top ten. Sample: PBMCs. The receptors were sampled from a man aged 18 to 30 in good health and CMV-seronegative. The CDR3 runs from the conserved cysteine through the conserved F or W. The D gene is left open where the match is weak. Rows may omit the clone size; those that give it use once, few, many or a size class.

15	-	TRBV5-4	TRBD1	TRBJ2-2	CASRAGTENTGELFF	TGTGCCAGCAGGGCCGGGACAGAAAACACCGGGGAGCTGTTTTTT
15	-	TRBV19	TRBD1	TRBJ1-5	CASSIGDRGYQPQHF	TGTGCCAGTAGTATAGGGGACAGGGGCTATCAGCCCCAGCATTTT
19	once	TRBV7-2	-	TRBJ2-6	CASSLVYVRGYSGANVLTF	TGTGCCAGCAGCTTAGTATATGTCAGGGGATACTCTGGGGCCAACGTCCTGACTTTC
16	-	TRBV5-1	-	TRBJ1-1	CASSLEGVLRGTEAFF	TGCGCCAGCAGCTTGGAGGGGGTCCTCCGGGGCACTGAAGCTTTCTTT
16	few	TRBV18	-	TRBJ1-5	CASSPLGLQGNQPQHF	TGTGCCAGCTCACCACTAGGGCTGCAGGGGAATCAGCCCCAGCATTTT
17	-	TRBV9	TRBD2	TRBJ2-2	CASSVDWGRENTGELFF	TGTGCCAGCAGCGTAGATTGGGGGAGGGAAAACACCGGGGAGCTGTTTTTT
12	-	TRBV6-6	-	TRBJ2-5	CASSPRVETQYF	TGTGCCAGCAGCCCCCGTGTGGAGACCCAGTACTTC
15	-	TRBV7-7	-	TRBJ2-7	CASSSSRGLTYEQYF	TGTGCTAGCAGCTCTTCCCGAGGGCTTACCTACGAGCAGTACTTC
15	-	TRBV7-2	-	TRBJ2-4	CASSSTGLAKNIQYF	TGTGCCAGCAGCTCGACAGGACTAGCCAAAAACATTCAGTACTTC
15	-	TRBV16	-	TRBJ1-5	CASSQSIQASQPQHF	TGTGCCAGCAGCCAATCGATCCAGGCTTCTCAGCCCCAGCATTTT
16	many	TRBV4-3	TRBD1	TRBJ1-4	CASRPGTGGRDEKLFF	TGCGCCAGCAGACCCGGGACAGGGGGCAGGGATGAAAAACTGTTTTTT
17	-	TRBV7-8	-	TRBJ1-5	CASSWTPRGQKNQPQHF	TGTGCCAGCAGCTGGACTCCCAGGGGACAAAAAAATCAGCCCCAGCATTTT
15	-	TRBV14	-	TRBJ2-1	CASSPRDRTDNEQFF	TGTGCCAGCAGCCCGAGAGACAGGACTGACAATGAGCAGTTCTTC
16	-	TRBV6-6	TRBD2	TRBJ2-7	CASNPWVAGHLYEQYF	TGTGCCAGCAACCCCTGGGTAGCGGGACACCTCTACGAGCAGTACTTC
14	-	TRBV7-9	-	TRBJ1-4	CASSLAGLDEKLFF	TGTGCCAGCAGCTTGGCAGGGCTTGATGAAAAACTGTTTTTT
16	-	TRBV5-5	TRBD2	TRBJ2-7	CASSPTGTSGIYEQYF	TGTGCCAGCAGCCCGACCGGGACTAGCGGGATCTACGAGCAGTACTTC
15	-	TRBV4-3	-	TRBJ1-4	CASSQDQISNEKLFF	TGCGCCAGCAGCCAAGATCAGATCTCTAATGAAAAACTGTTTTTT
12	-	TRBV6-6	-	TRBJ1-1	CASSYGDTEAFF	TGTGCCAGCAGTTACGGAGACACTGAAGCTTTCTTT
15	-	TRBV18	TRBD2	TRBJ2-7	CASTYSGGRGDEQYF	TGTGCCAGCACTTATAGCGGGGGGCGAGGGGACGAGCAGTACTTC
11	-	TRBV5-6	-	TRBJ1-1	CASSLASEAFF	TGTGCCAGCAGCTTGGCATCTGAAGCTTTCTTT
16	-	TRBV7-9	TRBD2	TRBJ2-3	CASSSQRGFRSDTQYF	TGTGCCAGCAGCTCACAGCGGGGGTTTAGATCAGATACGCAGTATTTT
16	-	TRBV7-8	TRBD2	TRBJ2-3	CASSLVSSGGTDTQYF	TGTGCCAGCAGCTTAGTTTCTAGCGGGGGCACAGATACGCAGTATTTT
12	-	TRBV2	-	TRBJ1-2	CASRSLDYGYTF	TGTGCCAGTCGTTCATTAGACTATGGCTACACCTTC
15	-	TRBV19	-	TRBJ2-7	CASRGQGGESYEQYF	TGTGCCAGTAGAGGTCAAGGGGGAGAGTCCTACGAGCAGTACTTC
11	-	TRBV29-1	TRBD1	TRBJ2-1	CSADRVDEQFF	TGCAGCGCGGACAGGGTCGATGAGCAGTTCTTC
13	-	TRBV11-1	TRBD2	TRBJ2-7	CASSPKTSGEQYF	TGTGCCAGCAGCCCCAAGACTAGCGGGGAGCAGTACTTC
16	few	TRBV25-1	-	TRBJ1-5	CASSESGQGSNQPQHF	TGTGCCAGCAGTGAATCGGGCCAGGGGAGTAATCAGCCCCAGCATTTT
17	-	TRBV28	TRBD2	TRBJ2-2	CASRTPAGGKLTGELFF	TGTGCCAGCAGAACCCCAGCGGGAGGGAAGCTCACCGGGGAGCTGTTTTTT
12	-	TRBV7-2	-	TRBJ2-3	CASSLARNTQYF	TGTGCCAGCAGCTTAGCCAGAAATACGCAGTATTTT
14	-	TRBV29-1	TRBD1	TRBJ1-2	CSVAGTGKSYGYTF	TGCAGCGTTGCGGGGACAGGGAAGAGCTATGGCTACACCTTC
16	-	TRBV5-4	TRBD1	TRBJ2-3	CASSSRGLSGADTQYF	TGTGCCAGCAGCTCTAGGGGGCTTTCTGGCGCAGATACGCAGTATTTT
15	-	TRBV5-1	TRBD1	TRBJ1-1	CASSLGPDRDTEAFF	TGCGCCAGCAGCTTGGGACCTGACAGGGACACTGAAGCTTTCTTT
17	-	TRBV10-3	-	TRBJ1-6	CAISGRSNRTDNSPLHF	TGTGCCATCAGTGGCCGATCAAACAGAACTGATAATTCACCCCTCCACTTT
13	-	TRBV6-5	-	TRBJ1-5	CASRGGVGQPQHF	TGTGCCAGCAGGGGGGGGGTTGGGCAGCCCCAGCATTTT
18	-	TRBV7-9	TRBD2	TRBJ2-5	CASSLGLAGGPGQETQYF	TGTGCCAGCAGCTTAGGACTAGCGGGAGGGCCGGGGCAAGAGACCCAGTACTTC
14	few	TRBV5-8	-	TRBJ1-2	CASSPSGSAYGYTF	TGTGCCAGCAGCCCCAGCGGCAGCGCCTATGGCTACACCTTC
16	-	TRBV7-9	TRBD2	TRBJ2-1	CASSPGGTSGSAAQFF	TGTGCCAGCAGCCCAGGTGGTACTAGCGGGAGCGCGGCGCAGTTCTTC
14	-	TRBV25-1	TRBD2	TRBJ2-1	CASMSLAGDNEQFF	TGTGCCAGCATGAGCCTAGCGGGGGACAATGAGCAGTTCTTC
12	-	TRBV7-9	-	TRBJ1-3	CASSPTGDTIYF	TGTGCCAGCAGCCCCACCGGGGACACCATATATTTT
14	-	TRBV2	TRBD2	TRBJ2-1	CASMRAGGPGEQFF	TGTGCCAGCATGAGAGCGGGAGGGCCGGGTGAGCAGTTCTTC
16	-	TRBV15	TRBD1	TRBJ1-5	CATSLGQGGSNQPQHF	TGTGCCACCAGCCTAGGACAGGGCGGGAGCAATCAGCCCCAGCATTTT
14	-	TRBV6-1	-	TRBJ1-1	CASSAGAGGTEAFF	TGTGCCAGCAGTGCCGGGGCGGGAGGCACTGAAGCTTTCTTT
11	few	TRBV29-1	-	TRBJ1-2	CSVASGDGYTF	TGCAGCGTGGCCTCAGGGGACGGCTACACCTTC
14	-	TRBV7-9	-	TRBJ2-7	CASSLSRGRDEQYF	TGTGCCAGCAGCTTGTCCAGGGGCCGTGACGAGCAGTACTTC
14	-	TRBV15	-	TRBJ2-7	CATSPRTDGSEQYF	TGTGCCACCTCACCCCGGACAGATGGTTCCGAGCAGTACTTC
14	-	TRBV5-4	TRBD1	TRBJ2-7	CASRTGQGPYEQYF	TGTGCCAGCAGAACGGGACAGGGCCCCTACGAGCAGTACTTC
17	-	TRBV9	TRBD1	TRBJ1-6	CASSVGTGPNLNSPLHF	TGTGCCAGCAGCGTGGGGACAGGCCCAAACTTGAATTCACCCCTCCACTTT
15	-	TRBV7-2	-	TRBJ2-7	CASSFSDSWAYEQYF	TGTGCCAGCAGCTTCTCCGACAGTTGGGCCTACGAGCAGTACTTC
14	-	TRBV11-2	-	TRBJ2-1	CASSLGGVYNEQFF	TGTGCCAGCAGCTTAGGCGGGGTATACAATGAGCAGTTCTTC
16	-	TRBV4-1	-	TRBJ2-7	CASSQEANRVSYEQYF	TGCGCCAGCAGCCAAGAGGCGAACAGGGTGTCCTACGAGCAGTACTTC